The rows below give T cell receptor beta chains drawn from one sample of a study of blood T cell repertoires in COVID-19. Clones were read by immunoSEQ multiplex PCR, and TCRdb kept only the in-frame ones, dropping some. The sample yields approximately 140,000 clones, 75% to 90% seen once. Sequencing was carried out using peripheral blood. The source of these receptors is a man between 18 and 29 years old with COVID-19, enrolled during active disease. The CDR3 runs from the conserved cysteine through the conserved F or W. D genes are given only for firm matches. Clone size is stated in some rows and not others, as once, few, many or a class when expanded.

D gene | clone size | J gene | V gene | CDR3 DNA | CDR3 protein
- | - | TRBJ2-3 | TRBV5-4 | TGTGCCAGCAGCTCACAGGGTTCAGATACGCAGTATTTT | CASSSQGSDTQYF
TRBD2 | - | TRBJ2-7 | TRBV7-3 | TGTGCCAGCAGCTTATCCGGACTAGCCCACTACGAGCAGTACTTC | CASSLSGLAHYEQYF
TRBD1 | - | TRBJ2-5 | TRBV6-1 | TGTGCCAGCAGTGACCCCCGACAGGGGTCTTATGGGGAGACCCAGTACTTC | CASSDPRQGSYGETQYF
- | - | TRBJ2-1 | TRBV7-9 | TGTGCCAGCAGTCCTAGTACGACGGCGACCTACAATGAGCAGTTCTTC | CASSPSTTATYNEQFF
- | - | TRBJ2-3 | TRBV6-5 | TGTGCCAGCAGTTACGAGAGCACAGATACGCAGTATTTT | CASSYESTDTQYF
- | - | TRBJ2-1 | TRBV11-3 | TGTGCCAGCAGCTTGGGGGCAGTTTACAATGAGCAGTTCTTC | CASSLGAVYNEQFF
TRBD1 | - | TRBJ1-6 | TRBV18 | TGTGCCAGCTCACCCGACAGGGGAGATTCACCCCTCCACTTT | CASSPDRGDSPLHF
- | - | TRBJ2-7 | TRBV19 | TGTGCCAGTAGTATCGGATGGAGAAACGAGCAGTACTTC | CASSIGWRNEQYF
TRBD2 | - | TRBJ2-2 | TRBV13 | TGTGCCAGCAGTCCAGGACTAGCGGGAGGGAACGGGGAGCTGTTTTTT | CASSPGLAGGNGELFF
TRBD1 | - | TRBJ2-7 | TRBV18 | TGTGCCAGCTCCCCCGGGACAGGTACCTACGAGCAGTACTTC | CASSPGTGTYEQYF
- | - | TRBJ2-3 | TRBV9 | TGTGCCAGCAGCCCCAGAGGAGCGGACCCGACCCGCGATACGCAGTATTTT | CASSPRGADPTRDTQYF
- | - | TRBJ2-1 | TRBV4-1 | TGCGCCAGCAGCCAAGTCCTATACAATGAGCAGTTCTTC | CASSQVLYNEQFF
TRBD2 | once | TRBJ2-5 | TRBV7-8 | TGTGCCAGCAGCTACCTAAACGGACTAGCGCCGGGGGAGACCCAGTACTTC | CASSYLNGLAPGETQYF
- | - | TRBJ1-5 | TRBV28 | TGTGCCAGCAGTTTATCCAGGAATCAGCCCCAGCATTTT | CASSLSRNQPQHF
- | once | TRBJ2-7 | TRBV7-3 | TGTGCCAGCAGCCGATCAGGGTCCTTCGAGCAGTACTTC | CASSRSGSFEQYF
- | - | TRBJ2-1 | TRBV28 | TGTGCCAGCAGTGTCGGGACATACGATGAGCAGTTCTTC | CASSVGTYDEQFF
- | - | TRBJ1-4 | TRBV30 | TGTGCCTGGAGTATCAAACCGCCGAATGAAAAACTGCTTTTT | CAWSIKPPNEKLLF
- | - | TRBJ1-6 | TRBV27 | TGTGCCAGCAGTTTGGGGCCGGGTTCACCCCTCCACTTT | CASSLGPGSPLHF
TRBD1 | - | TRBJ1-2 | TRBV29-1 | TGCAGCGTTCCAGGCCGGACAGGCGCGGACGGCTACACCTTC | CSVPGRTGADGYTF
- | once | TRBJ1-5 | TRBV18 | TGTGCCAGCTCCCCAACAGGGACATATAGCAATCAGCCCCAGCATTTT | CASSPTGTYSNQPQHF
- | - | TRBJ2-5 | TRBV4-2 | TGTGCCAGCAGCCAAGATGGGGGAGGGGGTGGCCAAGAGACCCAGTACTTC | CASSQDGGGGGQETQYF
- | - | TRBJ1-2 | TRBV7-2 | TGTGCCAGCAGCTTGAGGTGGCCGTATGGCTACACCTTC | CASSLRWPYGYTF
TRBD2 | - | TRBJ2-7 | TRBV20-1 | TGCAGTGCTAGTGGTCTCCTCGGGGGGACCTACGAGCAGTACTTC | CSASGLLGGTYEQYF
- | - | TRBJ1-5 | TRBV10-3 | TGTGCCGCCCGAGACAGGCCGAACCAGCCCCAGCATTTT | CAARDRPNQPQHF
- | - | TRBJ2-1 | TRBV6-5 | TGTGCCAGCATCCGCGGGCCGACCTACAATGAGCAGTTCTTC | CASIRGPTYNEQFF
- | - | TRBJ2-7 | TRBV19 | TGTGCCAGTAGTATTGGTGCAGGCAGCTCCTACGAGCAGTACTTC | CASSIGAGSSYEQYF
- | - | TRBJ2-2 | TRBV2 | TGTGCCAGCACCGGTCTGGGGGCGGACACCGGGGAGCTGTTTTTT | CASTGLGADTGELFF
- | - | TRBJ2-1 | TRBV29-1 | TGCAGCGACCGGAGCGAGCAGTTCTTC | CSDRSEQFF
TRBD2 | - | TRBJ2-1 | TRBV30 | TGTGCCTGGAGTGTAGGCGGGAGGCGGACCTACAATGAGCAGTTCTTC | CAWSVGGRRTYNEQFF
TRBD1 | - | TRBJ2-1 | TRBV7-8 | TGTGCCAGCAGCGGGGGACAGGGGAGCTCCTACAATGAGCAGTTCTTC | CASSGGQGSSYNEQFF
- | - | TRBJ1-1 | TRBV7-2 | TGTGCCAGCAGCTTAGGCAGGGGGAACACTGAAGCTTTCTTT | CASSLGRGNTEAFF
TRBD1 | - | TRBJ1-5 | TRBV7-2 | TGTGCCAGCAGCTCCTACAGGGGTCAGGAGCCCCAGCATTTT | CASSSYRGQEPQHF
TRBD2 | - | TRBJ2-1 | TRBV7-2 | TGTGCCAGCAGCTTAGCTAGCGGGACGGGGTACAATGAGCAGTTCTTC | CASSLASGTGYNEQFF
TRBD1 | - | TRBJ2-7 | TRBV6-5 | TGTGCCAGCATTTCGACAGGGGCCTACGAGCAGTACTTC | CASISTGAYEQYF
- | - | TRBJ1-1 | TRBV13 | TGTGCCAGCAGCTTAGACAGGTCGAACACTGAAGCTTTCTTT | CASSLDRSNTEAFF
- | - | TRBJ2-1 | TRBV9 | TGTGCCAGCAGCGGTAGCTTTAGCTCCTACAATGAGCAGTTCTTC | CASSGSFSSYNEQFF
- | few | TRBJ1-1 | TRBV24-1 | TGTGCCACCGATGGGGGCGGCACGGGAGCTTTCTTT | CATDGGGTGAFF
TRBD2 | - | TRBJ2-3 | TRBV15 | TGTGCCACCAGCAGGGCTTCGGGACTAGCGAGAGATACGCAGTATTTT | CATSRASGLARDTQYF
- | - | TRBJ2-7 | TRBV5-1 | TGCGCCAGCAGCGTGGGCCGTCCCCACGGGATTACCTACGAGCAGTACTTC | CASSVGRPHGITYEQYF
- | - | TRBJ1-5 | TRBV9 | TGTGCCAGCAGCGGAAACACTAGCAATCAGCCCCAGCATTTT | CASSGNTSNQPQHF
TRBD2 | - | TRBJ2-3 | TRBV11-3 | TGTGCCAGCAGCCCAGGGTGGGAGGGGCGCGGCACAGATACGCAGTATTTT | CASSPGWEGRGTDTQYF
TRBD1 | - | TRBJ1-1 | TRBV6-6 | TGTGCCAGCAGTCGGGACAGGGGTTCTGAAGCTTTCTTT | CASSRDRGSEAFF